This TCR beta chain was identified during a study of high-grade serous ovarian cancer treatment subgroups. Study-wide findings and caveats: Different patients shared almost no repertoire; same-patient tumors shared roughly 0.11 to 0.8. Higher neoantigen levels went with greater TCR clonal relatedness. Repertoire analysis covered CDR3 alone, not CDR1 or CDR2.

Sequenced by immunoSEQ multiplex PCR; TCRdb stores in-frame clones only, minus some. The sample holds about 16,000 clones, roughly two thirds seen once. The tumor samples were collected prior to definitive surgery or chemotherapy. Germline loops: CDR1 SGHDN, CDR2 FVKESK. The CDR3 is 20 amino acids. The V end lost 0 bases, the J end lost 0 bases, and 18 bases lay between the germline ends. A note on this clone: As yet, its antigen is unknown.

This TCR was recovered from a human donor with high-grade serous ovarian cancer. The gene calls are TRBV14 and TRBJ2-6; D is uncertain. The sequencing sample was made of tumor tissue. As DNA, the CDR3 is TGTGCCAGCAGCCAAGACAATATCGGCGGATGGAACTCTGGGGCCAACGTCCTGACTTTC. It encodes CASSQDNIGGWNSGANVLTF.